This TCR beta chain was identified during a study of CD8+ T cells in alopecia areata. cDNA serving as the sequencing template came from extracted, reverse transcribed RNA. Generated by immunoSEQ multiplex PCR, the TCRdb table keeps only in-frame clones and is missing some. The sample has about 150,000 clones; around half are singletons. This CDR3 contains 15 residues. V was trimmed by 1 base and J by 1 base, leaving 10 bases between them. In germline, CDR1 is SGHDN, CDR2 FVKESK. Peripheral blood and lesional scalp punch biopsies came from alopecia areata patients. This clone was observed many times. The source material was CD8+ T cells sorted from blood, sampled at week 0. The TCR sequence derives from a human donor with alopecia areata. The chain recombines TRBV14 with TRBJ1-1; D is unclear. The CDR3 loop reads CASSQGGRRNTEAFF. The CDR3 DNA is TGTGCCAGCAGCCAAGGGGGAAGGAGGAACACTGAAGCTTTCTTT.